This T cell receptor (beta chain) was sequenced for a study of identifying expanded T cells in peripheral blood. In regard to this clone: What it binds is not known. This CDR3 is also generated by other DNA sequences in the sample.

No infections or other immune events were documented during collection. The CDR3 is 13 amino acids. V lost 1 base and J lost 4, with 8 bases in between. CDR1 SGHRS and CDR2 YFSETQ come from the germline V gene. The study, taken as a whole, reports: Roughly 1.2 clones differed between technical replicates, versus about 17 and 20 over time.

Repertoires were generated with immunoSEQ multiplex PCR, while TCRdb's copy carries only in-frame clones and drops some. The repertoire has some 72,000 clones, 90% of them found once; the top ten carry about 3.3%. The chain employs TRBV5-1 and TRBJ1-1; TRBD1 might be the D (5 bases). The sample comprised blood. The sequence came from a person between 18 and 75 years old in good health. This CDR3 reads CASSLTGTTEAFF. CDR3 nucleotides: TGCGCCAGCAGCTTGACTGGGACCACTGAAGCTTTCTTT.